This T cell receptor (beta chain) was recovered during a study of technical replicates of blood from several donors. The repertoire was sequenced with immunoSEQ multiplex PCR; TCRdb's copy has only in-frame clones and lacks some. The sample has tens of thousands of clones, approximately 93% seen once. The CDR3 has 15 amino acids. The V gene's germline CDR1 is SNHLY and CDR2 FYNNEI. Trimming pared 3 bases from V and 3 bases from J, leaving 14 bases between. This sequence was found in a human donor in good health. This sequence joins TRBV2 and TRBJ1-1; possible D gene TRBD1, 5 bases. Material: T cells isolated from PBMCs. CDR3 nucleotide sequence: TGTGCCAGCAGTGAGGGTAAGGGGTTTGACACTGAAGCTTTCTTT. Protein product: CASSEGKGFDTEAFF.